This T cell receptor (beta chain) was found in a study of blood T cell repertoires in COVID-19. Looking at the study overall: The samples span acute and convalescent COVID-19 from the United States, Italy and Spain. PBMCs, B-cell-depleted T cells, or T cells were the source of the cDNA or gDNA that made up the material.

In the authors' workflow: Amplification of reference gene primers provided the estimated nucleated cell counts. TCRdb's copy holds only in-frame clones and misses some; the assay was immunoSEQ multiplex PCR. V and J calls and clone size are copied from that table; D and trimming were computed from the DNA. The table has roughly 250,000 clones, 80% to 90% seen once. The TCR was taken from a man younger than 40 with acute or convalescent COVID-19. The sequenced sample consisted of peripheral blood.

CDR3 DNA: TGTGCCAGCTCAAGCGGCACTAATGAAAAACTGTTTTTT. This translates into CASSSGTNEKLFF. The chain combines TRBV18 with TRBJ1-4; D not certain. Germline loops: CDR1 KGHSH, CDR2 LQKENI. V lost 5 bases to trimming and J lost 2 bases, with 6 bases between them. This CDR3 comprises 13 residues.